By proportion, the clone carrying this T cell receptor beta chain is medium-sized. For a library built for alpha chains, this beta chain is a stray read; little rests on its size. The sample comes from a study of spatial heterogeneity in lung cancer. Time point given: sample taken at primary tumor resection. Whole RNA, isolated from tumor, nontumor lung or frozen PBMC, was sequenced without prior sorting. Patients with untreated early-stage non-small cell lung cancer, numbering approximately 79, were the donors. The study tagged each TCR cDNA molecule with a unique molecular identifier. A single record per CDR3 protein comes from TCRdb applying MiXCR to the 5' RACE reads. The repertoire includes 11,000 or so distinct CDR3 sequences, around 3.9% of them detected once, and just over 7.5% sits in the top ten. The CDR3 sequence is 15 residues long. Trimming cost V 5 bases and J 3 bases; bases outside gene matches: 7. Germline CDR1 and CDR2: WNHNN and SYGVQD (reference sequence).

The sequence was collected from a male donor with early-stage non-small cell lung cancer. The sample here was normal lung tissue next to the tumor, taken at surgery. The genes are TRBV10-1 and TRBJ2-3, with 8 bases fitting TRBD2. As DNA, the CDR3 is TGCGCCAGCAGTAAGCGGGAGCGGGGTACAGATACGCAGTATTTT. Protein sequence: CASSKRERGTDTQYF.